This T cell receptor beta chain is from a study of blood T cell repertoires in COVID-19. Background on the study: Nucleic acid was either cDNA or gDNA, and it came from T cells, B-cell-depleted T cells, or PBMCs.

Clinical histories supplied by participants themselves formed the basis of cohort assignment. The V end lost 0 bases, the J end lost 4 bases, and 15 bases lay between the germline ends. CDR1 and CDR2 (germline): SGHTA, FQGNSA. This CDR3 is 16 amino acids long. In the authors' methods: Amplifying reference gene primers gave estimates of nucleated cell counts. TCRdb's table, derived via immunoSEQ multiplex PCR, lists solely in-frame clones and lacks some. V, J and clone size reflect that table, while D and trimming were determined from the DNA. The sample has just under 250,000 clones; around 89% are singletons.

V is TRBV7-2 and J is TRBJ1-2; D is uncertain. Sequencing used PBMCs or T cells enriched from blood (not recorded which). This sequence originates from a woman in her twenties or thirties who had recovered from COVID-19. The CDR3 loop is CASSLAATLTGYGYTF. For the CDR3, the DNA is TGTGCCAGCAGCTTAGCCGCGACACTTACCGGCTATGGCTACACCTTC.